The entry below gives a single T cell receptor (beta chain) sequence along with its context. What it binds is unknown. This specimen belongs to a study of shared clonotypes between healthy human individuals. In the study overall: The donor group consisted of a couple of women and a few men, aged 18 to 49. Researchers assigned three CD4 naive, three CD4 memory, two CD8 naive and one CD8 memory plate to each donor. Study outcomes and limitations: What limited the represented genetic and exposure-history diversity was the small number of donors. Among donors, the sharing of clonotypes was expected to be influenced by sequencing depth.

Profiled with immunoSEQ multiplex PCR; TCRdb holds only in-frame clones, not every one. Here the sample spans roughly 500,000 clones, 90% to 96% being singletons. Material for sequencing was naive CD4+ T cells sorted from blood. Subset indicated: CD45RA+ positively selected. The TCR was taken from a woman in her twenties or thirties in good health.

The CDR3 reads CASSPNSRAAYNEQFF. The CDR3 region has the DNA TGTGCCAGCAGCCCAAACTCTAGGGCTGCCTACAATGAGCAGTTCTTC. The chain carries TRBV14 and TRBJ2-1; D gene ambiguous. The germline gives CDR1 SGHDN, CDR2 FVKESK. This CDR3 has 16 residues. V was clipped by 4 bases and J by 2 bases, with 15 bases between them.